This T cell receptor (gamma chain) was obtained from a study of γδ T cells in repeated Plasmodium falciparum infection. Study context: Donors were malaria-exposed Malian children or age- and gender-matched Australian children. Over about 640 days, donors received four mosquito-bite P. falciparum NF54 infections. Study-level results: Waves of new clonotype selection appeared after repeated controlled infections in Vdelta2-negative, largely Vdelta1+, gammadelta T cells.

Gammadelta T cells were flow-sorted from PBMC into Vgamma9/Vdelta2+ and Vdelta2-negative populations for bulk analysis. This clone was counted many times. The antigen is not known. The protein TCRdb gives is from a much larger clone and does not agree with this DNA's translation at residue 15, likely a read error; the protein shown here comes from the DNA. TCRdb reanalyzed the multiplex PCR reads using CATT. The sample carries 13,000 to 15,000 gamma-chain clones, roughly 1.7% recorded once. Looked up from germline, CDR1 is EGSTGY and CDR2 is YDSYTSSV. The CDR3 length is 17 residues. The V segment is TRGV4, and no J call was made. This sequence was found in a pool of human donors (malaria-infected and uninfected, not separated). What was sequenced was gamma-delta T cells from blood. CDR3 in amino acids: CATSEVSKSENYYKELF. CDR3 nucleotide sequence: TGTGCCACCTCGGAAGTGAGTAAGAGCGAGAATTATTATAAGGAACTCTTT.